These 20 T cell receptor beta chains were all obtained from the same sample, sequenced in a study of blood T cell repertoires in COVID-19. Libraries were prepared by immunoSEQ multiplex PCR; TCRdb keeps only in-frame clonotypes and omits some of them. The sample consists of some 50,000 clones, around 82% of them appearing once. Input material: peripheral blood. The receptors derive from a man aged 40-49 years with acute or convalescent COVID-19.

The chain uses TRBV18 and TRBJ1-2; no firm D call. This CDR3 comprises 15 residues. The germline gives CDR1 KGHSH, CDR2 LQKENI. V shed 1 base and J shed 5 bases, with 14 bases lying between them. Written as DNA, the CDR3 is TGTGCCAGCTCACCACTTTTGGGAGCAGCTTATGGCTACACCTTC. Its protein is CASSPLLGAAYGYTF. The whole variable domain, remainder taken from reference TRBV18 and TRBJ1-2, is NAGVMQNPRHLVRRRGQEARLRCSPMKGHSHVYWYRQLPEEGLKFMVYLQKENIIDESGMPKERFSAEFPKEGPSILRIQQVVRGDSAAYFCASSPLLGAAYGYTFGSGTRLTVV.

The chain has TRBV30 and TRBJ2-1; no clear D. This CDR3 is built from 13 residues. CDR1 is GTSNPN and CDR2 is SVGIG in the germline V gene (reference sequence). Trimming took off 4 bases at V and 2 bases at J, with 9 bases between the two ends. The DNA of the CDR3 is TGTGCCTGGAACCAACAGACCTACAATGAGCAGTTCTTC. Residues: CAWNQQTYNEQFF.

This clone was seen only a few times. The J gene is TRBJ2-1, the V gene TRBV5-1, with 11 bases aligning to TRBD1. V gave up 7 bases and J gave up 1 base; unmatched junction bases: 7. This CDR3 comprises 16 residues. Germline-derived CDR1 and CDR2 are SGHRS and YFSETQ. CDR3 DNA sequence: TGCGCCAGCGGAGGGGACAGGGGGAGGTCCTACAATGAGCAGTTCTTC. The encoded protein is CASGGDRGRSYNEQFF. The variable domain in full, with the rest retrieved from reference TRBV5-1 and TRBJ2-1, is KAGVTQTPRYLIKTRGQQVTLSCSPISGHRSVSWYQQTPGQGLQFLFEYFSETQRNKGNFPGRFSGRQFSNSRSEMNVSTLELGDSALYLCASGGDRGRSYNEQFFGPGTRLTVL.

The genes are TRBV28 and TRBJ2-7, with D perhaps matching TRBD2 (7 bases). Germline V gene sequence: CDR1 MDHEN, CDR2 SYDVKM. Trimming took off 3 bases at V and 4 bases at J, with 13 bases between the two ends. CDR3 length: 14 residues. CDR3 loop: CASSFGGARYEQYF. In nucleotides, the CDR3 is TGTGCCAGCAGTTTTGGGGGGGCGAGATACGAGCAGTACTTC.

The J gene is TRBJ1-3, the V gene TRBV9, with TRBD1 matching over 7 bases. Germline CDR1 and CDR2: SGDLS and YYNGEE. The V and J ends lost 4 bases and 0 bases, in that order; junction bases with no gene match: 13. The CDR3 is 18 residues long. CDR3 sequence: CASSPGQLKTGSGNTIYF. The CDR3, as DNA: TGTGCCAGCAGCCCGGGACAGTTAAAAACCGGCTCTGGAAACACCATATATTTT.

V usage is TRBV5-1 and J usage is TRBJ1-1; 7 bases align to TRBD1. This CDR3 region has 14 residues. Germline V gives CDR1 SGHRS, CDR2 YFSETQ. V dropped 3 bases and J dropped 1; count of bases not matched to a gene: 3. CDR3 protein: CASSSRTGNTEAFF. DNA of the CDR3: TGCGCCAGCAGCTCACGGACAGGGAACACTGAAGCTTTCTTT.

The chain joins TRBV9 to TRBJ2-7, with 8 nucleotides matching TRBD1. This CDR3 has 15 residues. With V trimmed by 0 bases and J by 5 bases, 7 bases remained unmatched. Germline CDR1 is SGDLS and CDR2 is YYNGEE. The CDR3 loop reads CASSVAGTGFHEQYF. Written as DNA, the CDR3 is TGTGCCAGCAGCGTAGCCGGGACAGGCTTCCACGAGCAGTACTTC.

V usage is TRBV4-1 and J usage is TRBJ1-4; the match to TRBD1 covers 8 bases. V dropped 6 bases and J dropped 6; count of bases not matched to a gene: 9. This CDR3 is built from 15 residues. Germline CDR1 is MGHRA and CDR2 is YSYEKL. The CDR3 DNA follows: TGCGCCAGCAGACGTTCGACAGGGGACTATGAAAAACTGTTTTTT. It specifies CASRRSTGDYEKLFF.

The chain couples TRBV7-9 to TRBJ2-3, with 7 bases identical to TRBD1. Germline V lookup: CDR1 SEHNR, CDR2 FQNEAQ (reference sequence). J gave up 0 bases and V 2 bases, and 2 bases lay outside the gene matches. The CDR3 totals 15 residues. DNA of the CDR3: TGTGCCAGCAGCTTAACGGGACAGAGCACAGATACGCAGTATTTT. Translation: CASSLTGQSTDTQYF.

The J gene is TRBJ1-4, the V gene TRBV3-1 (or the pseudogene TRBV3-2); a possible D gene is TRBD1 (6 bases). This CDR3 has 13 residues. Germline V lookup: CDR1 LGHDT, CDR2 YNNKEL (reference sequence). Trimming took 4 bases from V and 8 from J, leaving 11 bases between them. This CDR3 reads CASSLQGREKLFF. The CDR3 bases are TGTGCCAGCAGCCTACAGGGTAGGGAAAAACTGTTTTTT.

Only one count was recorded for this clone. The chain has TRBV30 and TRBJ2-3; no clear D. Trimming left V 2 bases short and J 0 bases short, with 9 bases between. CDR1 is GTSNPN and CDR2 is SVGIG in the germline V gene (reference sequence). The CDR3 totals 14 residues. CDR3 residues: CAWSPETSTDTQYF. As DNA, the CDR3 is TGTGCCTGGAGTCCGGAGACTAGCACAGATACGCAGTATTTT.

The CDR3 coding sequence is TGCGCCAGCAGCTTGGACCACATAGCCAAAAACATTCAGTACTTC. Translated, it gives CASSLDHIAKNIQYF. The V gene is TRBV5-1, the J gene TRBJ2-4, with D uncertain. In germline, CDR1 is SGHRS, CDR2 YFSETQ. The CDR3 covers 15 residues. The V and J ends lost 0 bases and 0 bases respectively, with 7 bases between them.

The chain uses TRBV2 and TRBJ1-2; tentative D call: TRBD1 (6 bases). V lost 7 bases, J lost 4 bases, and 10 bases lay in between. CDR1 and CDR2 from the germline V gene are SNHLY and FYNNEI. The CDR3 has 12 residues. Here the CDR3 reads CASIGQLYGYTF. The CDR3 bases are TGTGCCAGCATCGGACAGCTCTATGGCTACACCTTC.

V is TRBV19 and J is TRBJ2-3; D unclear. V shed 8 bases and J shed 0 bases, with 15 bases lying between them. Germline lookup yields CDR1 LNHDA and CDR2 SQIVND (reference sequence). The CDR3 is 15 amino acids. The CDR3 protein is CASHPGRLSTDTQYF. CDR3 nucleotide sequence: TGTGCCAGTCATCCCGGCAGGCTCAGCACAGATACGCAGTATTTT.

The V and J genes are TRBV5-8 and TRBJ1-4; 11 bases map to TRBD1. After removal of 0 bases from V and 8 bases from J, the junction contained 0 bases not matched to a gene. The germline CDR1 and CDR2 sequences are SGHTS and YDEGEE. This CDR3 is built from 14 residues. CDR3 bases: TGTGCCAGCAGCTTGGGGACAGGGGGCGAAAAACTGTTTTTT. This gives the protein CASSLGTGGEKLFF. The full variable domain, completed using reference TRBV5-8 and TRBJ1-4, is EAGVTQSPTHLIKTRGQQATLRCSPISGHTSVYWYQQALGLGLQFLLWYDEGEERNRGNFPPRFSGRQFPNYSSELNVNALELEDSALYLCASSLGTGGEKLFFGSGTQLSVL.

This sequence joins TRBV20-1 and TRBJ1-2; no definite D call. CDR1 is DFQATT, CDR2 SNEGSKA, per germline (reference sequence). This CDR3 region has 11 residues. The V end was cut by 6 bases, the J end by 8 bases, with 13 bases between. Here the CDR3 DNA reads TGCAGTGCCCCTGACAAATACGGCTACACCTTC. Translation: CSAPDKYGYTF.

This chain links TRBV5-8 with TRBJ1-2; TRBD1 matches 10 bases. CDR1 and CDR2 from the germline V gene are SGHTS and YDEGEE. This CDR3 comprises 13 residues. V gave up 5 bases and J gave up 11 bases; unmatched junction bases: 9. The CDR3 is CASRATGGSIYTF. The DNA of the CDR3 is TGTGCCAGCAGAGCGACAGGGGGCTCTATTTACACCTTC.

The DNA of the CDR3 is TGTGCCAGCAGCTCCGTTGCCGGGGTCACTGAAGCTTTCTTT. The encoded protein is CASSSVAGVTEAFF. The V and J genes are TRBV7-2 and TRBJ1-1, with no clear D. CDR3 length: 14 residues. V lost 4 bases, J lost 4 bases, and 13 bases lay in between. The germline V gene has CDR1 SGHTA and CDR2 FQGNSA.

This chain joins TRBV4-3 and TRBJ2-7, with D tentatively TRBD1 (5 bases). CDR3 length: 15 amino acids. The germline V gene encodes CDR1 LGHNA and CDR2 YSLEER. Between the trimmed V and J ends, which lost 2 bases and 10 bases, there was a span of 21 bases. The CDR3 DNA sequence: TGCGCCAGCAGCCAACAGTCGAAAACCCCGACAGCTCAGTACTTC. It yields the protein CASSQQSKTPTAQYF.

The V call is TRBV7-9, the J call TRBJ1-1, with 7 bases matching TRBD1. V was clipped by 5 bases and J by 6 bases; unmatched bases: 12. The CDR3 length is 15 residues. Germline V gene sequence: CDR1 SEHNR, CDR2 FQNEAQ (reference sequence). CDR3 in DNA: TGTGCCAGCAGCCCGTCGACAGGGAGTGCGGCTGAAGCTTTCTTT. Translating it yields CASSPSTGSAAEAFF.